Presented here are 20 T cell receptor beta chains from one specimen sequenced in a study of a mutant IDH1 vaccine in newly diagnosed glioma. Time point noted: baseline, week 1 (first vaccination visit). Treatment defined: pre-vaccination baseline after standard-of-care therapy. Assay: immunoSEQ multiplex PCR; the TCRdb copy retains only in-frame clones and omits some. The sample includes just under 95,000 clones, 83% of them seen just once. Here the sequenced sample was PBMCs, taken from a glioma patient treated with radiotherapy, temozolomide or both. These receptor sequences come from a woman between 45 and 65 years old with glioma.

The V call is TRBV5-1, the J call TRBJ1-4; D not resolved. Germline loops: CDR1 SGHRS, CDR2 YFSETQ. V was clipped by 4 bases and J by 8 bases, with 21 bases between them. The CDR3 loop spans 16 amino acids. DNA of the CDR3: TGCGCCAGCAGCCCCGGATGGTCGGGGAACGCCGAAAAACTGTTTTTT. It codes for CASSPGWSGNAEKLFF.

The J gene is TRBJ1-5, the V gene TRBV5-6; 8 nucleotides match TRBD1. Germline CDR1 SGHDT, CDR2 YYEEEE. V lost 4 bases, J lost 3 bases, and 3 bases stayed unmatched. The CDR3 totals 14 residues. CDR3 region: CASSQGQVNQPQHF. In DNA form, the CDR3 reads TGTGCCAGCAGCCAGGGACAGGTCAATCAGCCCCAGCATTTT. Full variable domain (rest looked up from reference TRBV5-6 and TRBJ1-5): DAGVTQSPTHLIKTRGQQVTLRCSPKSGHDTVSWYQQALGQGPQFIFQYYEEEERQRGNFPDRFSGHQFPNYSSELNVNALLLGDSALYLCASSQGQVNQPQHFGDGTRLSIL.

CDR3 DNA sequence: TGTGCCAGCAGTCCACCTTCGGGCCGAAGGGCTTTCTTT. This sequence encodes CASSPPSGRRAFF. The chain employs TRBV7-2 and TRBJ1-1; no definite D call. CDR1 SGHTA and CDR2 FQGNSA come from the germline V gene. The CDR3 length is 13 residues. V lost 6 bases and J lost 11, with 19 bases in between.

The rearrangement joins TRBV9 to TRBJ2-3, with 9 positions matching TRBD2. After removal of 3 bases from V and 1 base from J, the junction contained 6 bases not matched to a gene. The CDR3 is made up of 16 amino acids. Per germline, CDR1 SGDLS and CDR2 YYNGEE. The CDR3 DNA sequence: TGTGCCAGCAGCGGTAAAATAGCGGGAGGCACAGATACGCAGTATTTT. Its translation: CASSGKIAGGTDTQYF.

The chain links TRBV29-1 to TRBJ2-3; possible D gene TRBD2, 5 bases. CDR3 length equals 12 residues. The germline gives CDR1 SQVTM, CDR2 ANQGSEA. V dropped 7 bases and J dropped 2 bases, with 10 bases sitting between them. CDR3 sequence: CSASGNTDTQYF. The DNA of the CDR3 is TGCAGCGCCTCGGGGAACACAGATACGCAGTATTTT.

This chain connects TRBV7-2 to TRBJ2-7, with 8 bases that match TRBD1. CDR1 SGHTA and CDR2 FQGNSA come from the germline V gene. J gave up 2 bases and V 5 bases, and 8 bases lay outside the gene matches. The CDR3 contains 15 residues. DNA for the CDR3: TGTGCCAGCAGCCTGGGGACAGGTCAGCCCTACGAGCAGTACTTC. Residues: CASSLGTGQPYEQYF.

DNA of the CDR3: TGTGCCAGCAGCTCAGGGACAGGGAACGCAGATACGCAGTATTTT. It encodes CASSSGTGNADTQYF. The V gene is TRBV7-9, the J gene TRBJ2-3; 9 bases are shared with TRBD1. V was pared by 4 bases and J by 4 bases, with 6 bases of the junction left unmatched. This CDR3 contains 15 residues. Germline CDR1 SEHNR, CDR2 FQNEAQ (reference sequence).

The CDR3 loop reads CADTVPGQANYGYTF. CDR3 bases: TGTGCGGATACAGTTCCCGGGCAGGCTAACTATGGCTACACCTTC. The chain couples TRBV12-5 to TRBJ1-2; D unresolved. Germline lookup yields CDR1 LGHNT and CDR2 FRNRAP. This CDR3 spans 15 amino acids.

The CDR3 DNA follows: TGTGCCATCAGTGGGGGGACAGGTTATGGGGCTGAAGCTTTCTTT. Translated, it gives CAISGGTGYGAEAFF. The rearrangement uses TRBV10-3 and TRBJ1-1; TRBD1 aligns across 8 bases. V trimming: 4 bases; J trimming: 6 bases; junction bases outside the gene matches: 10. The CDR3 spans 15 residues. Per germline, CDR1 ENHRY and CDR2 SYGVKD.

V is TRBV19 and J is TRBJ1-1; 7 bases map to TRBD1. The CDR3 has 14 amino acids. V lost 5 bases to trimming and J lost 3 bases; unmatched junction nucleotides: 6. Germline V lookup: CDR1 LNHDA, CDR2 SQIVND (reference sequence). Written as DNA, the CDR3 is TGTGCCAGTAGTCAGGCAGGGGGGGACACTGAAGCTTTCTTT. Its translation is CASSQAGGDTEAFF.

The chain uses TRBV9 and TRBJ2-2; D call uncertain. This CDR3 comprises 17 residues. V was clipped by 0 bases and J by 0 bases, with 12 bases between them. The germline CDR1 and CDR2 sequences are SGDLS and YYNGEE. The CDR3 here is CASSVAGAITNTGELFF. CDR3 DNA: TGTGCCAGCAGCGTAGCAGGAGCAATTACGAACACCGGGGAGCTGTTTTTT.

The chain joins TRBV11-2 to TRBJ2-7, with TRBD1 matching over 11 bases. Looked up from germline, CDR1 is SGHAT and CDR2 is FQNNGV. The trim removed 0 bases at V and 5 bases at J, leaving 3 bases unmatched. There are 15 residues in the CDR3. The CDR3 spells CASSLEGQGVNEQYF. The CDR3 DNA sequence: TGTGCCAGCAGCTTAGAGGGACAGGGGGTCAACGAGCAGTACTTC.

The chain carries TRBV5-4 and TRBJ1-4; D call uncertain. The CDR3 extends over 14 amino acids. V lost 0 bases and J lost 8, with 11 bases in between. Per germline, CDR1 SGHNT and CDR2 YYREEE (reference sequence). The CDR3 bases are TGTGCCAGCAGCTTGGTCACAGACGGGGAAAAACTGTTTTTT. Translated, it gives CASSLVTDGEKLFF.

The chain links TRBV5-6 to TRBJ1-1; D call uncertain. The ends were cut back, 1 base at V and 4 bases at J, with 11 bases in the middle. Germline V CDR1 and CDR2: SGHDT, YYEEEE. This CDR3 has 14 residues. The CDR3 region has the DNA TGTGCCAGCAGCTTGATTGCAGAAGGCACTGAAGCTTTCTTT. Residues: CASSLIAEGTEAFF.

The V gene is TRBV19, the J gene TRBJ1-1, with TRBD1 identical over 7 bases. Germline V lookup: CDR1 LNHDA, CDR2 SQIVND (reference sequence). With V trimmed by 5 bases and J by 0 bases, 9 bases remained unmatched. The CDR3 sequence is 16 residues long. CDR3 DNA: TGTGCCAGTAGTGGTAGGCAGGGGGGAATGAACACTGAAGCTTTCTTT. Translation gives CASSGRQGGMNTEAFF.

This clone was recorded a few times. The genes are TRBV2 and TRBJ1-1; D not certain. The CDR3 loop spans 11 amino acids. The V end was cut by 3 bases, the J end by 4 bases, with 3 bases between. Germline V gene lookup returns CDR1 SNHLY and CDR2 FYNNEI. The CDR3 nucleotides read TGTGCCAGCAGTGAGAGCACTGAAGCTTTCTTT. Residues: CASSESTEAFF.

The chain has TRBV6-1 and TRBJ1-1; TRBD1 might be the D (5 bases). The CDR3 contains 12 residues. V lost 7 bases and J lost 5, with 11 bases in between. The germline V gene encodes CDR1 MNHNS and CDR2 SASEGT. DNA for the CDR3: TGTGCCAGCACGGGGGGAGGAACTGAAGCTTTCTTT. Residues: CASTGGGTEAFF.

The V gene is TRBV7-2, the J gene TRBJ2-7, with D maybe TRBD1 (6 bases). Per germline, CDR1 SGHTA and CDR2 FQGNSA. The CDR3 length is 13 residues. Trimming removed 5 bases from V and 2 bases from J, with 10 bases in between. In DNA, the CDR3 is TGTGCCAGCAGCCCAGGGGCGACCTACGAGCAGTACTTC. Translated, it gives CASSPGATYEQYF.

For the CDR3, the DNA is TGTGCTAGTGGTTTAACGGGAGGGGGTGAAAAACTGTTTTTT. Amino acid sequence: CASGLTGGGEKLFF. This chain joins TRBV12-5 and TRBJ1-4; D perhaps matches TRBD1 (6 bases). Trimming removed 3 bases from V and 7 bases from J, with 12 bases in between. The CDR3 contains 14 residues. CDR1 is LGHNT, CDR2 FRNRAP, per germline.

V is TRBV6-1 and J is TRBJ2-7; TRBD2 agrees at 11 bases. The germline V gene encodes CDR1 MNHNS and CDR2 SASEGT. After removal of 5 bases from V and 3 bases from J, the junction contained 6 bases not matched to a gene. The CDR3 totals 15 residues. The CDR3 sequence: CASSTSGGLLYEQYF. The CDR3 DNA reads TGTGCCAGCAGTACTAGCGGGGGTTTACTCTACGAGCAGTACTTC.